The clone carrying this T cell receptor beta chain was observed many times. Its antigen is as yet unknown. Researchers amplified the TCR beta CDR3 regions from RNA transcripts. First-round RT-PCR targeting the TCR CDR3 was performed with the HTBI primer set. TCRdb independently ran MiXCR on the multiplex PCR reads; one entry per CDR3 protein. The sample has approximately 600,000 distinct CDR3 sequences, approximately 14% seen once. This entry is derived from a study of T cells in Graves' hyperthyroidism and ophthalmopathy. Overall study results and limits: Separation of ophthalmopathy from stable hyperthyroidism was achieved by a 13 V-J model.

A NOSPECS grade of at least 4, a Clinical Activity Score of at least 3 and duration under 3 months were recorded in ophthalmopathy patients. Researchers barred patients who had uncontrolled infection, other autoimmune disease, pregnancy or lactation. Clinical symptoms, serum thyroxine, TRAb, thyroid ultrasound and orbital computed tomography established diagnosis. V shed 0 bases and J shed 6 bases, with 12 bases lying between them. Germline V CDR1 and CDR2: SGHRS, YFSETQ. The CDR3 extends over 14 amino acids. This receptor was identified in a woman in her forties with Graves' ophthalmopathy. V is TRBV5-1 and J is TRBJ1-1, with D unclear. Sequencing input: blood. The CDR3 loop is CASSLASWGAEAFF. CDR3 nucleotide sequence: TGCGCCAGCAGCTTGGCATCGTGGGGTGCTGAAGCTTTCTTT. The full variable domain, with the rest looked up from reference TRBV5-1 and TRBJ1-1, is KAGVTQTPRYLIKTRGQQVTLSCSPISGHRSVSWYQQTPGQGLQFLFEYFSETQRNKGNFPGRFSGRQFSNSRSEMNVSTLELGDSALYLCASSLASWGAEAFFGQGTRLTVV.